The present T cell receptor (beta chain) was sequenced within a study of T cell responses to AZD1222 COVID-19 vaccine. Overall study results and limits: Spike-specific TCR breadth rose after two AZD1222 doses, and depth rose as well.

Germline values: CDR1 SNHLY, CDR2 FYNNEI. This CDR3 contains 14 residues. Trimming pared 5 bases from V and 5 bases from J, leaving 16 bases between. This clone was found once. What it binds is unknown. TCRdb keeps only in-frame clones here, not all; method: immunoSEQ multiplex PCR. The table has 110,000 or so clones, roughly 90% seen once. This TCR was sampled from an adult in good health. The chain links TRBV2 to TRBJ2-7; maybe TRBD1 (6 bases). The specimen comprised peripheral blood, sampled on day 0 of AZD1222 vaccination. Here the CDR3 DNA reads TGTGCCAGCAGTCCCGGACAGCTAAGGAACGAGCAGTACTTC. This codes for CASSPGQLRNEQYF.